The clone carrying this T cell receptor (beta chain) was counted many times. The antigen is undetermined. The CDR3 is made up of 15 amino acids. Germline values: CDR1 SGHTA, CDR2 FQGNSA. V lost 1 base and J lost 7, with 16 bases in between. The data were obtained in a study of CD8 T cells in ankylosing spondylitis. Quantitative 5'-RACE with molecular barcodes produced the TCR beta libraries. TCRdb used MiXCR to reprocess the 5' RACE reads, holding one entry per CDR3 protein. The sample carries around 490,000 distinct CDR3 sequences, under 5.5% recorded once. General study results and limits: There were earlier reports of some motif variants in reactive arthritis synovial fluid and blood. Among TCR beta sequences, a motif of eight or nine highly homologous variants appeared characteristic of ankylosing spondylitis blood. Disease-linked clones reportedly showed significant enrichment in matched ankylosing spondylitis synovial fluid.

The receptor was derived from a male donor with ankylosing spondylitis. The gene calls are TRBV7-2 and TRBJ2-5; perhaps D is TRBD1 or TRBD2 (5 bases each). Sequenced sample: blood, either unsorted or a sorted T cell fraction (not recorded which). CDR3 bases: TGTGCCAGCAGCTTAGTGGGGGTCACCCGGGGGACCCAGTACTTC. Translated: CASSLVGVTRGTQYF.